This T cell receptor beta chain is drawn from a study of cytomegalovirus exposure and HLA in healthy donors. In the PCR, 60 Vbeta and 13 Jbeta primers were used. The assay was immunoSEQ multiplex PCR, and TCRdb's table has in-frame clones only and misses some. The sample carries some 150,000 clones, around 70% recorded once. Regarding this clone: Different DNA sequences within this sample yield the same CDR3.

Sample: PBMCs. This TCR was recovered from a man aged 40-50 years in good health and CMV-seronegative.

Written as DNA, the CDR3 is TGTGCCAGCAGTTATCGGGGTAGCACTGAAGCTTTCTTT. Its protein product is CASSYRGSTEAFF. V is TRBV6-5 and J is TRBJ1-1; D unclear. The CDR3 has 13 residues. V was clipped by 3 bases and J by 4 bases, with 9 bases between them. Germline loops: CDR1 MNHEY, CDR2 SVGAGI.